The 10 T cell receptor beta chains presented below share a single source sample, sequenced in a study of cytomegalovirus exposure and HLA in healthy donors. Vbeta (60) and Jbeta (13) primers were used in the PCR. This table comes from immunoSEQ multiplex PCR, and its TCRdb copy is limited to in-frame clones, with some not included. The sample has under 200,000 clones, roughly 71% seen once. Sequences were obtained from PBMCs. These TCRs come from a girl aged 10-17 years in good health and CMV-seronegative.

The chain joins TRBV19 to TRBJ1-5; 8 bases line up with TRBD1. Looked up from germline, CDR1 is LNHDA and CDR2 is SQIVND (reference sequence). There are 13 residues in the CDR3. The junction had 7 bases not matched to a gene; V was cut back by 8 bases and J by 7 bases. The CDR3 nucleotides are TGTGCCAGTGGAGAACAGGGGGAACAGCCCCAGCATTTT. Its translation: CASGEQGEQPQHF.

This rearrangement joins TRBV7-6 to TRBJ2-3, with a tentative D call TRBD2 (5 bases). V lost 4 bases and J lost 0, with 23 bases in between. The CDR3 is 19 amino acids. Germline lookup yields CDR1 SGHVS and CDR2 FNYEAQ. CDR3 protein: CASSWSSLAGPTSTDTQYF. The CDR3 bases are TGTGCCAGCAGCTGGTCCTCTCTAGCAGGTCCTACTAGCACAGATACGCAGTATTTT.

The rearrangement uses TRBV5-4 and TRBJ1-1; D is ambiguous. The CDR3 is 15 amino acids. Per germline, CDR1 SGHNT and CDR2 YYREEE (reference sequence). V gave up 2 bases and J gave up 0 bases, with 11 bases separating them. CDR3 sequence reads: CASSFPGVMNTEAFF. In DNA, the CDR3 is TGTGCCAGCAGCTTCCCGGGTGTCATGAACACTGAAGCTTTCTTT.

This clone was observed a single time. In nucleotides, the CDR3 is TGTGCCAGTATCCCATCCTCGGGGGGCCTATACAATGAGCAGTTCTTC. Its translation is CASIPSSGGLYNEQFF. The chain has TRBV19 and TRBJ2-1; tentative D call: TRBD2 (7 bases). The V end lost 7 bases, the J end lost 4 bases, and 20 bases lay between the germline ends. The CDR3 runs to 16 residues. The germline V gene has CDR1 LNHDA and CDR2 SQIVND (reference sequence).

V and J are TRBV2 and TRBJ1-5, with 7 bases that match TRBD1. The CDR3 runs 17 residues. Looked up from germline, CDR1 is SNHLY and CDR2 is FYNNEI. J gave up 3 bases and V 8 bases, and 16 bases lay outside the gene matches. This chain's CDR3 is CASSGTAEPSYNQPQHF. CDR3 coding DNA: TGTGCCAGCTCCGGGACAGCCGAGCCGTCCTACAATCAGCCCCAGCATTTT.

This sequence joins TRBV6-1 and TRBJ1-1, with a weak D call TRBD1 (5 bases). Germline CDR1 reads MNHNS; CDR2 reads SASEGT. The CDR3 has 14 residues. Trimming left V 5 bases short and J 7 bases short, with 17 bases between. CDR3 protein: CASSYQGFQSEAFF. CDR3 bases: TGTGCCAGCAGTTATCAGGGTTTTCAAAGTGAAGCTTTCTTT.

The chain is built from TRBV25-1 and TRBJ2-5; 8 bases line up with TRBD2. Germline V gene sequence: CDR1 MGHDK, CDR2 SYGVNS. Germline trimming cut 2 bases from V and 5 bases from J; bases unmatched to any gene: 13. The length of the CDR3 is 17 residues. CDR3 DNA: TGTGCCAGCAGTGAAGAGGCAGGGAGGCGGGGGGAGGAGACCCAGTACTTC. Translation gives CASSEEAGRRGEETQYF.

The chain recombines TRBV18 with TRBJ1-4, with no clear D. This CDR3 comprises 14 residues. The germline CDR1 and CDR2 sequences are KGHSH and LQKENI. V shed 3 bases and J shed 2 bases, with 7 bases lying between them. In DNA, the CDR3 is TGTGCCAGCTCACCCTCTCGGACTAATGAAAAACTGTTTTTT. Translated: CASSPSRTNEKLFF.

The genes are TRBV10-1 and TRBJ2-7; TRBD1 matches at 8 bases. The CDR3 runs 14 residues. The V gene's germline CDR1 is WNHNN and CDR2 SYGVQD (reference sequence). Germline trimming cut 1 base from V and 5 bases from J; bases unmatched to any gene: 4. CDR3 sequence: CASSELGQGDEQYF. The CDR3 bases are TGCGCCAGCAGTGAGTTAGGACAGGGAGACGAGCAGTACTTC.

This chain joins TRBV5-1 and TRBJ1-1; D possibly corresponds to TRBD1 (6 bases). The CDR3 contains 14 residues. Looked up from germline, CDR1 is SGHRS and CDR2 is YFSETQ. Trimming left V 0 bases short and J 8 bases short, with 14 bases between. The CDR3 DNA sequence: TGCGCCAGCAGCTTGGTTCAGGGGACCTCCGAAGCTTTCTTT. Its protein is CASSLVQGTSEAFF.